The next 32 T cell receptor beta chains were all read from a single sample in a study of OX40 agonist ivuxolimab in advanced cancers. TCRdb keeps only in-frame clones here, not all; method: immunoSEQ multiplex PCR. The repertoire holds about 96,000 clones, roughly four fifths seen once, with around 5.8% in the top ten. The sample in question was CD4+ or CD8+ T cells sorted from blood, obtained in a trial of the OX40 agonist ivuxolimab. These receptor sequences come from an adult with an advanced solid tumor such as melanoma, head and neck, liver or kidney cancer.

This clone came up once. The rearrangement joins TRBV6-5 to TRBJ2-7; D call uncertain. Germline V lookup: CDR1 MNHEY, CDR2 SVGAGI. This CDR3 comprises 13 residues. V lost 4 bases to trimming and J lost 0 bases, with 7 bases between them. The CDR3 DNA reads TGTGCCAGCAGTTCGCCCTACTCCTACGAGCAGTACTTC. It codes for CASSSPYSYEQYF.

The chain combines TRBV11-2 with TRBJ2-1, with 11 nucleotides matching TRBD2. With 7 bases clipped from V and 3 bases from J, the junction kept 2 bases outside the gene matches. This CDR3 has 14 amino acids. Germline CDR1 and CDR2: SGHAT and FQNNGV. The CDR3 spells CASKTSGIYNEQFF. The DNA for the CDR3 is TGTGCCAGCAAGACTAGCGGGATCTACAATGAGCAGTTCTTC.

The chain carries TRBV19 and TRBJ2-1, with a weak D call TRBD1 (5 bases). V lost 7 bases, J lost 3 bases, and 19 bases lay in between. Germline CDR1 and CDR2: LNHDA and SQIVND (reference sequence). The CDR3 spans 16 residues. The CDR3 loop reads CASTPKTVRVYNEQFF. For the CDR3, the DNA is TGTGCCAGTACCCCGAAGACAGTAAGGGTCTACAATGAGCAGTTCTTC.

V is TRBV18 and J is TRBJ2-2, with D perhaps matching TRBD1 (6 bases). CDR3 length: 15 amino acids. The ends were cut back, 2 bases at V and 2 bases at J, with 9 bases in the middle. Looked up from germline, CDR1 is KGHSH and CDR2 is LQKENI. CDR3 amino acids: CASSPRQANTGELFF. The DNA for the CDR3 is TGTGCCAGCTCACCAAGACAGGCCAACACCGGGGAGCTGTTTTTT.

The chain couples TRBV7-9 to TRBJ1-6; 12 bases are shared with TRBD1. Trimming took 2 bases from V and 9 from J; bases not matched to a gene: 2. The CDR3 has 15 amino acids. Germline CDR1 and CDR2: SEHNR and FQNEAQ (reference sequence). The CDR3 sequence is CASSLMGQGASPLHF. The CDR3 coding sequence is TGTGCCAGCAGCTTAATGGGACAGGGGGCTTCACCCCTCCACTTT. The full variable domain, rest sourced from reference TRBV7-9 and TRBJ1-6, is DTGVSQNPRHKITKRGQNVTFRCDPISEHNRLYWYRQTLGQGPEFLTYFQNEAQLEKSRLLSDRFSAERPKGSFSTLEIQRTEQGDSAMYLCASSLMGQGASPLHFGNGTRLTVT.

The CDR3 loop reads CASSFRPAYEQYF. The CDR3 bases are TGTGCCAGCAGTTTTCGACCAGCCTACGAGCAGTACTTC. The J gene is TRBJ2-7, the V gene TRBV28; the D is unclear. Germline-derived CDR1 and CDR2 are MDHEN and SYDVKM. The CDR3 covers 13 residues. Deletions cut 3 bases from V and 2 bases from J, with 8 bases between.

The sample holds one count of this clone. CDR3 residues: CASSPSGGASGEQFF. In DNA, the CDR3 is TGCGCCAGCAGCCCTAGCGGGGGGGCCTCTGGTGAGCAGTTCTTC. The chain couples TRBV4-3 to TRBJ2-1, with 12 bases aligning to TRBD2. CDR3 length equals 15 residues. Trimming took 4 bases from V and 9 from J; bases not matched to a gene: 7. CDR1 is LGHNA, CDR2 YSLEER, per germline.

V usage is TRBV7-9 and J usage is TRBJ1-5; D is uncertain. V lost 5 bases, J lost 1 base, and 12 bases lay in between. CDR1 is SEHNR and CDR2 is FQNEAQ in the germline V gene (reference sequence). CDR3 length equals 15 residues. CDR3 region: CASSSSGVSNQPQHF. CDR3 DNA sequence: TGTGCCAGCAGCAGTAGCGGAGTCAGCAATCAGCCCCAGCATTTT.

The genes are TRBV5-1 and TRBJ2-7, with unresolved D. Trimming took off 4 bases at V and 3 bases at J, with 11 bases between the two ends. The CDR3 consists of 13 residues. Germline V gene sequence: CDR1 SGHRS, CDR2 YFSETQ. In DNA form, the CDR3 reads TGCGCCAGCAGCGAAGGATATAACTACGAGCAGTACTTC. It codes for CASSEGYNYEQYF.

The V gene is TRBV27, the J gene TRBJ2-7; D is perhaps TRBD2 (6 bases). Germline CDR1 and CDR2: MNHEY and SMNVEV (reference sequence). Trimming took 4 bases from V and 6 from J, leaving 16 bases between them. This CDR3 is built from 14 residues. The CDR3: CASSSRAREREQYF. CDR3 bases: TGTGCCAGCAGTTCTAGGGCCCGGGAGCGCGAGCAGTACTTC.

The chain recombines TRBV6-6 with TRBJ2-7; D ambiguous. The germline V gene has CDR1 MNHNY and CDR2 SVGAGI (reference sequence). V dropped 0 bases and J dropped 2 bases, with 11 bases sitting between them. The CDR3 runs to 15 residues. CDR3: CASSYSFVNPYEQYF. CDR3 DNA: TGTGCCAGCAGTTACTCTTTCGTAAACCCCTACGAGCAGTACTTC.

This chain joins TRBV6-6 and TRBJ1-1; D unclear. CDR3 length equals 12 residues. Trimming removed 2 bases at V and 6 bases at J, with 7 bases between. CDR1 is MNHNY, CDR2 SVGAGI, per germline (reference sequence). CDR3 nucleotides: TGTGCCAGCAGTTACGCAGGCCCTGAAGCTTTCTTT. Its translation is CASSYAGPEAFF.

This clone is a singleton in its sample. The chain recombines TRBV5-6 with TRBJ2-1, with TRBD2 identical over 13 bases. Looked up from germline, CDR1 is SGHDT and CDR2 is YYEEEE. This CDR3 comprises 16 residues. Germline trimming cut 6 bases from V and 0 bases from J; bases unmatched to any gene: 3. CDR3 DNA: TGTGCCAGCATGCGGACTAGCGGGAGCTCCTACAATGAGCAGTTCTTC. Amino acid sequence: CASMRTSGSSYNEQFF. The variable domain in full, with the rest retrieved from reference TRBV5-6 and TRBJ2-1, is DAGVTQSPTHLIKTRGQQVTLRCSPKSGHDTVSWYQQALGQGPQFIFQYYEEEERQRGNFPDRFSGHQFPNYSSELNVNALLLGDSALYLCASMRTSGSSYNEQFFGPGTRLTVL.

The chain links TRBV29-1 to TRBJ1-1, with D perhaps TRBD1 (6 bases). This CDR3 comprises 15 residues. CDR1 is SQVTM, CDR2 ANQGSEA, per germline. The V end lost 4 bases, the J end lost 2 bases, and 17 bases lay between the germline ends. The DNA for the CDR3 is TGCAGCGTTGCCCTGTCTGACAGGCACAACACTGAAGCTTTCTTT. As protein: CSVALSDRHNTEAFF.

This sequence joins TRBV27 and TRBJ2-3; 10 nucleotides match TRBD1. CDR3 size: 16 residues. CDR1 and CDR2 (germline): MNHEY, SMNVEV (reference sequence). The V and J ends lost 6 bases and 6 bases, in that order; junction bases with no gene match: 12. CDR3 DNA sequence: TGTGCCAGCAGAACCACGGACAGGGGGTTAAGGGATACGCAGTATTTT. This gives the protein CASRTTDRGLRDTQYF.

V usage is TRBV9 and J usage is TRBJ2-1; TRBD1 or TRBD2 may be the D gene (5 bases each). In germline, CDR1 is SGDLS, CDR2 YYNGEE. Trimming pared 2 bases from V and 0 bases from J, leaving 9 bases between. CDR3 length equals 15 residues. CDR3 sequence: CASSVGGPSYNEQFF. The CDR3 DNA reads as TGTGCCAGCAGCGTTGGGGGACCCTCCTACAATGAGCAGTTCTTC.

This clone was seen a handful of times. This chain uses TRBV19 with TRBJ1-5; TRBD1 matches 9 bases. The CDR3 covers 15 residues. Germline CDR1 LNHDA, CDR2 SQIVND (reference sequence). With V trimmed by 7 bases and J by 7 bases, 11 bases remained unmatched. The CDR3 reads CASNRGGQGRQPQHF. The CDR3 DNA reads as TGTGCCAGTAACCGCGGGGGACAGGGAAGACAGCCCCAGCATTTT.

V and J are TRBV19 and TRBJ1-4, with D unclear. The germline gives CDR1 LNHDA, CDR2 SQIVND (reference sequence). Trimming left V 3 bases short and J 0 bases short, with 8 bases between. There are 15 residues in the CDR3. The DNA of the CDR3 is TGTGCCAGTAGTATGTGGTGGACAACTAATGAAAAACTGTTTTTT. Translating gives CASSMWWTTNEKLFF. Full variable domain (remainder filled in from reference TRBV19 and TRBJ1-4): DGGITQSPKYLFRKEGQNVTLSCEQNLNHDAMYWYRQDPGQGLRLIYYSQIVNDFQKGDIAEGYSVSREKKESFPLTVTSAQKNPTAFYLCASSMWWTTNEKLFFGSGTQLSVL.

The V and J genes are TRBV7-9 and TRBJ2-1, with TRBD2 identical over 8 bases. Germline lookup yields CDR1 SEHNR and CDR2 FQNEAQ (reference sequence). The CDR3 covers 14 residues. Trimming at V came to 5 bases and at J to 7 bases, leaving 7 bases not matched to a gene. DNA for the CDR3: TGTGCCAGCAGCCCCCCCGGCGGGAGGAATGAGCAGTTCTTC. Its translation is CASSPPGGRNEQFF.

The DNA for the CDR3 is TGTGCCAGCAGATTACAGGGTCCCGGGGAGCTGTTTTTT. Protein: CASRLQGPGELFF. This chain connects TRBV27 to TRBJ2-2; TRBD1 is a possible D gene (6 bases). Trimming removed 6 bases from V and 6 bases from J, with 11 bases in between. The CDR3 is made up of 13 amino acids. Germline V lookup: CDR1 MNHEY, CDR2 SMNVEV (reference sequence).

The rearrangement uses TRBV4-3 and TRBJ1-2; tentatively, D is TRBD1 (5 bases). Germline V gives CDR1 LGHNA, CDR2 YSLEER. The CDR3 sequence is 16 residues long. Trimming shortened V by 3 bases and J by 6 bases, and 20 bases separated the two germline ends. The CDR3 DNA is TGCGCCAGCAGCCAGGGGAGGGGTGATGCTCGAGATGGCTACACCTTC. It translates to CASSQGRGDARDGYTF.

The chain is built from TRBV11-2 and TRBJ1-6, with 8 bases matching TRBD1. The CDR3 spans 15 residues. The V gene's germline CDR1 is SGHAT and CDR2 FQNNGV. V shed 1 base and J 10 bases; nucleotides not matched to a gene: 6. As DNA, the CDR3 is TGTGCCAGCAGCTTAGGGGGACAGGTTGGATCACCCCTCCACTTT. This translates into CASSLGGQVGSPLHF.

This chain uses TRBV6-5 with TRBJ1-5; D is possibly TRBD1 (5 bases). The length of the CDR3 is 16 residues. V was trimmed by 0 bases and J by 0 bases, leaving 9 bases between them. Germline V gene lookup returns CDR1 MNHEY and CDR2 SVGAGI. The CDR3 sequence: CASSYSRGASNQPQHF. The CDR3 nucleotides are TGTGCCAGCAGTTACTCGAGAGGGGCTAGCAATCAGCCCCAGCATTTT.

This chain connects TRBV10-3 to TRBJ2-2; TRBD2 might be the D (5 bases). Trimming removed 11 bases at V and 0 bases at J, with 10 bases between. The CDR3 extends over 13 amino acids. Per germline, CDR1 ENHRY and CDR2 SYGVKD. The CDR3 DNA is TGTGCCTCGGGGATCGCGAACACCGGGGAGCTGTTTTTT. Its protein product is CASGIANTGELFF.

V usage is TRBV19 and J usage is TRBJ2-6; 9 positions match TRBD1. The CDR3 sequence is 17 residues long. V was pared by 6 bases and J by 0 bases, with 6 bases of the junction left unmatched. CDR1 is LNHDA and CDR2 is SQIVND in the germline V gene (reference sequence). CDR3 region: CASRNGQGSSGANVLTF. DNA of the CDR3: TGTGCCAGTAGAAATGGACAGGGGAGCTCTGGGGCCAACGTCCTGACTTTC.

This chain connects TRBV29-1 to TRBJ1-2; tentative D call: TRBD1 (5 bases). Germline V lookup: CDR1 SQVTM, CDR2 ANQGSEA. V dropped 5 bases and J dropped 4 bases, with 14 bases sitting between them. The CDR3 is 13 residues long. In DNA form, the CDR3 reads TGCAGCGTTCTTGGGAGGGGTGCCTATGGCTACACCTTC. It is translated as CSVLGRGAYGYTF.

The chain's CDR3 is CATSRGSGGYNEQFF. DNA of the CDR3: TGTGCCACCAGCAGGGGTAGCGGGGGTTACAATGAGCAGTTCTTC. This chain links TRBV15 with TRBJ2-1, with 9 bases matching TRBD2. The CDR3 covers 15 residues. V shed 3 bases and J 4 bases; nucleotides not matched to a gene: 4. Germline V gives CDR1 LNHNV, CDR2 YYDKDF (reference sequence). Together with reference TRBV15 and TRBJ2-1, the CDR3 gives the full variable domain: DAMVIQNPRYQVTQFGKPVTLSCSQTLNHNVMYWYQQKSSQAPKLLFHYYDKDFNNEADTPDNFQSRRPNTSFCFLDIRSPGLGDTAMYLCATSRGSGGYNEQFFGPGTRLTVL.

The rearrangement links TRBV4-2 to TRBJ2-3; tentatively, D is TRBD1 or TRBD2 (6 bases each). V shed 3 bases and J shed 6 bases, with 16 bases lying between them. The CDR3 is 15 residues long. CDR1 LGHNA and CDR2 YNFKEQ come from the germline V gene. DNA of the CDR3: TGTGCCAGCAGCCAGGCTAGGGGGGTGGGTGATACGCAGTATTTT. The encoded protein is CASSQARGVGDTQYF.

This chain links TRBV12-5 with TRBJ2-7; TRBD1 is a possible D gene (6 bases). The CDR3 consists of 15 residues. Germline-derived CDR1 and CDR2 are LGHNT and FRNRAP. V was cut by 1 base and J by 0 bases, with 10 bases left in between. DNA for the CDR3: TGTGCTAGTGGTTTGGACAGGGCCCCCTCCTACGAGCAGTACTTC. Its translation is CASGLDRAPSYEQYF.

The rearrangement joins TRBV7-2 to TRBJ2-2, with a possible D match to TRBD2 (5 bases). This CDR3 spans 15 amino acids. With 5 bases removed from V and 4 bases from J, the gap between germline ends came to 14 bases. CDR1 is SGHTA, CDR2 FQGNSA, per germline. In DNA, the CDR3 is TGTGCCAGCAGCGTCGGGCGGGCCGTCACCGGGGAGCTGTTTTTT. Translating it yields CASSVGRAVTGELFF.

V usage is TRBV16 and J usage is TRBJ1-4; TRBD1 aligns across 9 bases. This CDR3 has 17 amino acids. The V segment lost 4 bases and the J segment 5 bases; nucleotides outside the gene matches: 11. The germline CDR1 and CDR2 sequences are KGHSY and FQNENV. The CDR3 protein is CASSRTGAKGGNEKLFF. The CDR3 nucleotides read TGTGCCAGCAGCCGGACAGGGGCAAAGGGGGGAAATGAAAAACTGTTTTTT.

The chain carries TRBV6-5 and TRBJ2-6; TRBD2 matches at 7 bases. V shed 6 bases, J shed 2 bases, and the junction held 4 bases outside the gene matches. CDR3 length: 15 residues. Germline V gene lookup returns CDR1 MNHEY and CDR2 SVGAGI. The CDR3 spells CASSHGGTGANVLTF. The CDR3 DNA is TGTGCCAGCAGCCACGGGGGGACTGGGGCCAACGTCCTGACTTTC.